This T cell receptor (beta chain) was observed in a study of tumor-infiltrating lymphocytes in glioblastoma multiforme. Regarding the study as a whole: T cells were not sorted into functional subsets. Clone frequencies may be distorted by unequal TCR transcripts per cell.

The CDR3 contains 16 residues. CDR1 is SGHDT, CDR2 YYEEEE, per germline. Trimming took 1 base from V and 4 from J, leaving 17 bases between them. By proportion, this clonotype is medium-sized. Its antigen is not identified. Multiple V-beta primers and a C-beta primer amplified TCRB from RNA. No unique molecular identifiers were described for these TCRB libraries. Each CDR3 protein is one row after TCRdb ran MiXCR on the multiplex PCR reads. This table holds approximately 13,000 distinct CDR3 sequences, around 70% found once. This sequence originates from a male donor with glioblastoma. V gene TRBV5-6 combines with J gene TRBJ1-2; D not certain. Sequenced material: brain tumor tissue. CDR3 nucleotides: TGTGCCAGCAGCTTGAAAGGAAAGGGTCCTCGCTATGGCTACACCTTC. This translates into CASSLKGKGPRYGYTF.